Listed below are T cell receptor beta chains from one sample, sequenced in a study of shared clonotypes between healthy human individuals. The protocol was immunoSEQ multiplex PCR, while the TCRdb copy is restricted to in-frame clones and leaves out a portion. Seen here are roughly 2 million clones, about 95% observed once, and the top ten hold roughly 1%. The source material was naive CD8+ T cells sorted from blood. These receptors came from a man between 18 and 35 years old in good health. CDR3s include the opening cysteine and the closing phenylalanine or tryptophan. The D gene is left open where the match is weak. Size is stated for part of the rows, as once, few or many counts, or as a class when the clone is expanded.

d_call clone_size j_call v_call cdr3_aa cdr3_nt
TRBD1 once TRBJ2-7 TRBV27 CASSPSQGPRSYEQYF TGTGCCAGCAGTCCCTCACAGGGGCCTCGCTCCTACGAGCAGTACTTC
. . TRBJ1-2 TRBV5-6 CASSQGSAAGLDYGYTF TGTGCCAGCAGCCAGGGGTCCGCGGCGGGTTTAGACTATGGCTACACCTTC
. . TRBJ2-7 TRBV30 CAWMSVSYEQYF TGTGCCTGGATGAGCGTCTCCTACGAGCAGTACTTC
. . TRBJ2-1 TRBV27 CASSEATEYNEQFF TGTGCCAGCAGTGAGGCGACAGAGTACAATGAGCAGTTCTTC
TRBD2 . TRBJ2-5 TRBV7-9 CASSLHPGLAGGQEETQYF TGTGCCAGCAGCCTCCACCCGGGACTAGCGGGGGGTCAGGAGGAGACCCAGTACTTC
. . TRBJ2-4 TRBV5-1 CASISNIQYF TGCGCCAGCATTTCGAACATTCAGTACTTC
TRBD2 . TRBJ2-3 TRBV9 CASSASGRALDTQYF TGTGCCAGCAGTGCGAGCGGGAGGGCTTTAGATACGCAGTATTTT
. few TRBJ1-6 TRBV7-6 CASSSGTGNSPLHF TGTGCCAGCAGCTCCGGGACTGGTAATTCACCCCTCCACTTT
TRBD1 once TRBJ2-7 TRBV10-2 CASSEDRGYEQYF TGCGCCAGCAGTGAGGACAGGGGGTACGAGCAGTACTTC
. . TRBJ2-7 TRBV5-4 CASSLGTMTYEQYF TGTGCCAGCAGCTTGGGCACTATGACCTACGAGCAGTACTTC
. . TRBJ1-2 TRBV29-1 CSVPPGEFPTPNYGYTF TGCAGCGTTCCTCCGGGGGAATTCCCAACTCCGAACTATGGCTACACCTTC
. . TRBJ1-5 TRBV7-9 CASSSTERGSEDQPQHF TGTGCCAGCAGCTCGACTGAGCGGGGGTCGGAAGATCAGCCCCAGCATTTT
. once TRBJ2-1 TRBV6-6 CASKRLATAYNEQFF TGTGCCAGCAAACGCCTCGCGACTGCCTACAATGAGCAGTTCTTC
TRBD1 . TRBJ2-2 TRBV19 CASSIWTGDTGELFF TGTGCCAGTAGTATTTGGACAGGGGACACCGGGGAGCTGTTTTTT
. . TRBJ2-2 TRBV27 CASSFMTNTGELFF TGTGCCAGCAGTTTCATGACGAACACCGGGGAGCTGTTTTTT
. . TRBJ1-1 TRBV4-3 CASSQGMNTEAFF TGCGCCAGCAGCCAAGGGATGAACACTGAAGCTTTCTTT
. . TRBJ1-1 TRBV19 CASSIEGMNTEAFF TGTGCCAGTAGTATAGAGGGAATGAACACTGAAGCTTTCTTT
TRBD2 once TRBJ2-7 TRBV19 CASSAGLDYEQYF TGTGCCAGTAGTGCGGGACTAGACTACGAGCAGTACTTC